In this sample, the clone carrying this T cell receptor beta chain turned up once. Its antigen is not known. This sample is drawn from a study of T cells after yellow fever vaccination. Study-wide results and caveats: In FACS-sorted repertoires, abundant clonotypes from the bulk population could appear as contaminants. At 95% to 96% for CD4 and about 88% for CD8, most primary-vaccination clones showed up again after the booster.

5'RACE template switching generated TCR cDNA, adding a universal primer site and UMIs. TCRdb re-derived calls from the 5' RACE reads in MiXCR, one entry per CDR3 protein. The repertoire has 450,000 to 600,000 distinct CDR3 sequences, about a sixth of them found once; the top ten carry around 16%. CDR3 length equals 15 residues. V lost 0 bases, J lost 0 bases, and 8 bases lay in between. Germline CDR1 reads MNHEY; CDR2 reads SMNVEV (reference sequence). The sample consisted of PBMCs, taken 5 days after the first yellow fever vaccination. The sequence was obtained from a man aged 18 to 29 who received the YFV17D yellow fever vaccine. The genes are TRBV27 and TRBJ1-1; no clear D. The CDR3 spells CASSLSAAMNTEAFF. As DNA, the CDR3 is TGTGCCAGCAGTTTATCGGCAGCTATGAACACTGAAGCTTTCTTT.